Following are 5 T cell receptor beta chains from one sample sequenced in a study of blood T cell repertoires in COVID-19. Profiling relied on immunoSEQ multiplex PCR, and the TCRdb table lists in-frame clones only, not all of them. The repertoire holds 100,000 to 150,000 clones, with approximately 88% as singletons. The sample taken for sequencing was peripheral blood. The origin of the receptors is a man in his fifties with acute or convalescent COVID-19.

The chain joins TRBV6-5 to TRBJ2-1; D is possibly TRBD2 (5 bases). This CDR3 is 12 amino acids long. Germline CDR1 MNHEY, CDR2 SVGAGI. Trimming left V 5 bases short and J 5 bases short, with 7 bases between. The CDR3 sequence: CASSTRDNEQFF. For the CDR3, the DNA is TGTGCCAGCAGTACTAGAGACAATGAGCAGTTCTTC.

J is TRBJ1-3 and V is TRBV19, with D possibly matching TRBD1 (6 bases). Germline values: CDR1 LNHDA, CDR2 SQIVND (reference sequence). V dropped 0 bases and J dropped 0 bases, with 12 bases sitting between them. The CDR3 consists of 17 residues. This chain's CDR3 is CASSIETGAVSGNTIYF. CDR3 sequence (DNA): TGTGCCAGTAGTATAGAGACAGGAGCCGTCTCTGGAAACACCATATATTTT.

The CDR3 sequence is CAWKTGGGTEAFF. The CDR3 region has the DNA TGTGCCTGGAAGACAGGGGGAGGCACTGAAGCTTTCTTT. The chain links TRBV30 to TRBJ1-1; 9 nucleotides match TRBD1. The CDR3 has 13 residues. Germline loops: CDR1 GTSNPN, CDR2 SVGIG (reference sequence). The J segment lost 4 bases and the V segment lost 4 bases, leaving 4 bases of the junction unmatched.

CDR3: CASSNGGLMNTEAFF. The CDR3 DNA reads as TGTGCCAGCTCAAACGGGGGACTTATGAACACTGAAGCTTTCTTT. The rearrangement joins TRBV18 to TRBJ1-1, with D maybe TRBD1 (5 bases). In germline, CDR1 is KGHSH, CDR2 LQKENI. The V gene lost 5 bases and the J gene lost 0 bases, with 13 bases spanning the gap. This CDR3 is 15 amino acids long.

The chain couples TRBV18 to TRBJ1-3; D ambiguous. V was shortened by 4 bases and J by 4 bases, with 14 bases between the two germline ends. CDR3 length equals 15 residues. Germline CDR1 reads KGHSH; CDR2 reads LQKENI. The CDR3 DNA is TGTGCCAGCTCACAGGAGAATGGTTCCGGAAACACCATATATTTT. Protein sequence: CASSQENGSGNTIYF.